The entry below gives a single TCR beta chain sequence along with its context. V gave up 2 bases and J gave up 6 bases, with 8 bases separating them. The CDR3 is made up of 12 amino acids. From germline, CDR1 is SQVTM and CDR2 ANQGSEA. The table came from immunoSEQ multiplex PCR; TCRdb's copy has only in-frame clones and leaves some out. The sample includes nearly 750,000 clones, approximately 77% of them seen just once. The sample is drawn from a study of shared clonotypes between healthy human individuals. The sequenced sample was memory CD4+ T cells sorted from blood. Subset meaning: CD45RA-negative fraction. This chain links TRBV29-1 with TRBJ2-1; possibly TRBD2 for D (5 bases). The TCR comes from a woman aged 30 to 39 in good health. CDR3 nucleotides: TGCAGCGTTGAAAGAGGGATCAATGAGCAGTTCTTC. This codes for CSVERGINEQFF.